The 32 T cell receptor beta chains presented below share a single source sample, sequenced in a study of blood T cell repertoires in COVID-19. Clones were read by immunoSEQ multiplex PCR, and TCRdb kept only the in-frame ones, dropping some. Of roughly 120,000 clones in the sample, 85% to 90% were seen once. Source material: peripheral blood. These receptor sequences come from a man aged 65 to 79 who had recovered from COVID-19.

The table lists this clone with many counts. The gene calls are TRBV5-6 and TRBJ1-1; a weak D match, TRBD1 (5 bases). The CDR3 runs 15 residues. Trimming took 3 bases from V and 2 from J, leaving 14 bases between them. Per the germline V gene, CDR1 is SGHDT and CDR2 is YYEEEE. CDR3 amino acids: CASSSGGAVNTEAFF. CDR3 sequence (DNA): TGTGCCAGCAGCTCCGGAGGGGCCGTCAACACTGAAGCTTTCTTT.

The chain couples TRBV5-1 to TRBJ2-5, with 10 bases aligning to TRBD2. The J segment lost 3 bases and the V segment lost 1 base, leaving 0 bases of the junction unmatched. The CDR3 covers 14 residues. Germline V gene sequence: CDR1 SGHRS, CDR2 YFSETQ. The CDR3 nucleotides read TGCGCCAGCAGCTTGCTAGCGGGGGAAGAGACCCAGTACTTC. Encoded protein: CASSLLAGEETQYF.

The chain combines TRBV29-1 with TRBJ1-5; 7 nucleotides line up with TRBD1. The length of the CDR3 is 13 residues. Germline CDR1 is SQVTM and CDR2 is ANQGSEA. Losses at the gene ends were 4 bases for V and 1 base for J; bases not matched to a gene: 1. CDR3 DNA: TGCAGCGTTGGACAGGGAAGCAATCAGCCCCAGCATTTT. As protein: CSVGQGSNQPQHF.

The V gene is TRBV5-5, the J gene TRBJ2-5; 8 nucleotides match TRBD2. From germline, CDR1 is SGHKS and CDR2 YYEKEE (reference sequence). The CDR3 spans 17 residues. Germline trimming cut 1 base from V and 5 bases from J; bases unmatched to any gene: 13. The CDR3, as DNA: TGTGCCAGCAGCTTGTATCAAAGCGGGAGCTACAGCGAGACCCAGTACTTC. It yields the protein CASSLYQSGSYSETQYF.

CDR3 DNA sequence: TGCAGCGTTGTGGGCGCTAGCGGGCTCTACAATGAGCAGTTCTTC. It specifies CSVVGASGLYNEQFF. The genes are TRBV29-1 and TRBJ2-1; 8 nucleotides match TRBD2. After removal of 4 bases from V and 3 bases from J, the junction contained 8 bases not matched to a gene. Germline V gene sequence: CDR1 SQVTM, CDR2 ANQGSEA. The length of the CDR3 is 15 residues.

The chain carries TRBV6-6 and TRBJ2-1; a weak D match, TRBD2 (5 bases). Trimming left V 4 bases short and J 2 bases short, with 12 bases between. The CDR3 is made up of 15 amino acids. Germline-derived CDR1 and CDR2 are MNHNY and SVGAGI (reference sequence). The CDR3 DNA reads as TGTGCCAGCAGTTTAGACTACCCGGCCTACAATGAGCAGTTCTTC. The encoded protein is CASSLDYPAYNEQFF.

This clone showed up just once. The chain couples TRBV5-1 to TRBJ2-3; 10 positions agree with TRBD2. Germline V CDR1 and CDR2: SGHRS, YFSETQ. This CDR3 contains 15 residues. V lost 4 bases and J lost 3; bases outside the gene matches: 5. Here the CDR3 reads CASSGISGGTDTQYF. CDR3 bases: TGCGCCAGCAGCGGAATTAGCGGGGGGACAGATACGCAGTATTTT.

The chain carries TRBV4-2 and TRBJ1-2, with unresolved D. This CDR3 contains 14 residues. V dropped 0 bases and J dropped 8 bases, with 13 bases sitting between them. Germline CDR1 and CDR2: LGHNA and YNFKEQ. The CDR3 here is CASSQEQEGRGYTF. For the CDR3, the DNA is TGTGCCAGCAGCCAAGAGCAGGAGGGTAGGGGCTACACCTTC.

The gene calls are TRBV6-5 and TRBJ2-1; 10 bases fit TRBD2. The V gene end was trimmed by 10 bases and the J gene end by 4 bases; junction bases not matched to a gene: 7. Germline V gene lookup returns CDR1 MNHEY and CDR2 SVGAGI. This CDR3 region has 14 residues. The CDR3 loop is CATVWTSGYNEQFF. DNA of the CDR3: TGTGCCACCGTGTGGACTAGCGGTTACAATGAGCAGTTCTTC.

The V call is TRBV5-1, the J call TRBJ1-1, with D perhaps TRBD1 (5 bases). The CDR3 contains 14 residues. Trimming removed 5 bases from V and 3 bases from J, with 14 bases in between. Germline CDR1 and CDR2: SGHRS and YFSETQ. The CDR3 region has the DNA TGCGCCAGCAGGCAGGGACTAGAGGACACTGAAGCTTTCTTT. Amino acids: CASRQGLEDTEAFF.

V is TRBV11-2 and J is TRBJ2-5; D call uncertain. The CDR3 is 12 residues long. Germline lookup yields CDR1 SGHAT and CDR2 FQNNGV. Trimming took 5 bases from V and 5 from J, leaving 9 bases between them. CDR3 residues: CASSQTLETQYF. Here the CDR3 DNA reads TGTGCCAGCAGCCAAACATTGGAGACCCAGTACTTC.

The V gene is TRBV5-4, the J gene TRBJ1-1; the match to TRBD1 covers 8 bases. Per the germline V gene, CDR1 is SGHNT and CDR2 is YYREEE (reference sequence). This CDR3 comprises 14 residues. The V gene end was trimmed by 6 bases and the J gene end by 7 bases; junction bases not matched to a gene: 11. The DNA of the CDR3 is TGTGCCAGCACGCTGGGCCAGGGGGCGTTTGAAGCTTTCTTT. It codes for CASTLGQGAFEAFF.

V gene TRBV5-1 combines with J gene TRBJ2-2, with 10 positions matching TRBD1. Per germline, CDR1 SGHRS and CDR2 YFSETQ. After removal of 4 bases from V and 7 bases from J, the junction contained 10 bases not matched to a gene. This CDR3 has 16 residues. The CDR3 DNA reads as TGCGCCAGCAGCCGCGGGACAGGGGTTAAAAACGGGGAGCTGTTTTTT. Amino acid sequence: CASSRGTGVKNGELFF.

This chain links TRBV30 with TRBJ2-4; tentative D call: TRBD2 (5 bases). Germline V gene lookup returns CDR1 GTSNPN and CDR2 SVGIG (reference sequence). This CDR3 is built from 13 residues. Trimming took off 2 bases at V and 2 bases at J, with 7 bases between the two ends. The CDR3 here is CAWSKDSKNIQYF. Here the CDR3 DNA reads TGTGCCTGGAGTAAGGACTCCAAAAACATTCAGTACTTC.

This chain connects TRBV7-3 to TRBJ1-3; D ambiguous. Germline CDR1 SGHTA, CDR2 FQGTGA. The ends were cut back, 5 bases at V and 9 bases at J, with 11 bases in the middle. The CDR3 is 12 residues long. As DNA, the CDR3 is TGTGCCAGCAGCATTACTGGGCGCACCATATATTTT. Its translation: CASSITGRTIYF.

The V gene is TRBV3-1 (or the pseudogene TRBV3-2), the J gene TRBJ2-2, with TRBD2 identical over 7 bases. This CDR3 region has 15 residues. The germline V gene encodes CDR1 LGHDT and CDR2 YNNKEL (reference sequence). Germline trimming cut 4 bases from V and 3 bases from J; bases unmatched to any gene: 5. As DNA, the CDR3 is TGTGCCAGCAGCCTTCTAGCGGCGGACACCGGGGAGCTGTTTTTT. Translating gives CASSLLAADTGELFF.

The chain joins TRBV6-5 to TRBJ1-2, with TRBD1 as a possible D gene (6 bases). The V end lost 0 bases, the J end lost 7 bases, and 18 bases lay between the germline ends. CDR1 and CDR2 from the germline V gene are MNHEY and SVGAGI. CDR3 length equals 16 residues. DNA of the CDR3: TGTGCCAGCAGTTACTCGAGCAGGGGCCTTAGTAGTGGCTACACCTTC. Its translation: CASSYSSRGLSSGYTF.

J is TRBJ2-2 and V is TRBV5-1; 8 bases fit TRBD1. This CDR3 contains 16 residues. Germline V lookup: CDR1 SGHRS, CDR2 YFSETQ. V lost 1 base and J lost 6; bases outside the gene matches: 8. The CDR3 DNA is TGCGCCAGCAGCTTGCGGGTACAGGGGGTCGCCGGGGAGCTGTTTTTT. Protein sequence: CASSLRVQGVAGELFF.

The chain carries TRBV6-6 and TRBJ1-2; TRBD1 is a possible D gene (5 bases). The germline V gene encodes CDR1 MNHNY and CDR2 SVGAGI (reference sequence). The CDR3 totals 13 residues. Trimming took off 6 bases at V and 4 bases at J, with 12 bases between the two ends. CDR3 loop: CASSPRGTYGYTF. The CDR3 nucleotides read TGTGCCAGCAGCCCCCGGGGGACCTATGGCTACACCTTC.

The chain carries TRBV12-2 and TRBJ1-2; TRBD1 reflects the table's D call only, with no check against the DNA. TRBV12-2 is assigned pseudogene status. The CDR3 covers 18 residues. CDR3 sequence (DNA): TGTGCAAGTCGCTCCCTCTTGGGGATCGACAGGGTTGTACGTGGCTACACCTTC. This gives the protein CASRSLLGIDRVVRGYTF.

The rearrangement uses TRBV27 and TRBJ1-1; 7 nucleotides line up with TRBD1. From germline, CDR1 is MNHEY and CDR2 SMNVEV (reference sequence). The CDR3 totals 14 residues. The V gene end was trimmed by 6 bases and the J gene end by 5 bases; junction bases not matched to a gene: 9. The CDR3 loop is CASRPQGRGTEAFF. CDR3 coding DNA: TGTGCCAGCAGGCCACAGGGGCGAGGTACTGAAGCTTTCTTT.

The chain employs TRBV7-9 and TRBJ2-7; a possible D gene is TRBD2 (5 bases). CDR1 SEHNR and CDR2 FQNEAQ come from the germline V gene (reference sequence). The CDR3 runs 16 residues. Trimming took off 5 bases at V and 6 bases at J, with 23 bases between the two ends. The CDR3 sequence is CASSRVRPGSVGEQYF. In DNA form, the CDR3 reads TGTGCCAGCAGCCGTGTTCGACCGGGATCCGTCGGCGAGCAGTACTTC.

This sequence joins TRBV6-2 or TRBV6-3 and TRBJ2-3, with 12 nucleotides matching TRBD1. The CDR3 consists of 16 residues. CDR1 MNHEY and CDR2 SVGEGT come from the germline V gene. The junction had 8 bases not matched to a gene; V was cut back by 6 bases and J by 4 bases. In DNA form, the CDR3 reads TGTGCCAGCAGCAATCCGGGACAGGGGGCATCAGATACGCAGTATTTT. Its protein is CASSNPGQGASDTQYF.

This chain links TRBV5-4 with TRBJ1-3; D may be TRBD1 (5 bases). V lost 4 bases to trimming and J lost 0 bases, with 11 bases between them. CDR3 length: 15 residues. Germline lookup yields CDR1 SGHNT and CDR2 YYREEE (reference sequence). The CDR3 DNA reads TGTGCCAGCAGCCTTGGACACTTCTCTGGAAACACCATATATTTT. Translation gives CASSLGHFSGNTIYF.

The rearrangement uses TRBV6-6 and TRBJ2-7; 9 bases fit TRBD2. The CDR3 consists of 14 residues. Per the germline V gene, CDR1 is MNHNY and CDR2 is SVGAGI (reference sequence). Trimming at V came to 5 bases and at J to 7 bases, leaving 9 bases not matched to a gene. CDR3 protein: CASSRLAERGEQYF. In DNA form, the CDR3 reads TGTGCCAGCAGTCGACTAGCGGAGCGGGGGGAGCAGTACTTC.

The chain is built from TRBV28 and TRBJ1-6; D not resolved. V shed 6 bases and J shed 3 bases, with 9 bases lying between them. The CDR3 is 14 amino acids. The germline gives CDR1 MDHEN, CDR2 SYDVKM. CDR3 coding DNA: TGTGCCAGCAGCTCCCCGGTCTATAATTCACCCCTCCACTTT. Amino acid sequence: CASSSPVYNSPLHF.

This chain joins TRBV30 and TRBJ1-6; 8 bases fit TRBD1. V shed 2 bases, J shed 11 bases, and the junction held 8 bases outside the gene matches. Germline values: CDR1 GTSNPN, CDR2 SVGIG (reference sequence). This CDR3 spans 14 amino acids. CDR3 DNA: TGTGCCTGGAGTACTGGACAGGGCAAAACACCCCTCCACTTT. Translating gives CAWSTGQGKTPLHF. The full variable domain, rest sourced from reference TRBV30 and TRBJ1-6, is SQTIHQWPATLVQPVGSPLSLECTVEGTSNPNLYWYRQAAGRGLQLLFYSVGIGQISSEVPQNLSASRPQDRQFILSSKKLLLSDSGFYLCAWSTGQGKTPLHFGNGTRLTVT.

This sequence joins TRBV6-5 and TRBJ2-4, with 9 bases identical to TRBD1. The junction had 4 bases not matched to a gene; V was cut back by 0 bases and J by 4 bases. CDR1 and CDR2 (germline): MNHEY, SVGAGI. The CDR3 contains 16 residues. This chain's CDR3 is CASSYSIQGAKNIQYF. CDR3 DNA sequence: TGTGCCAGCAGTTACTCAATACAGGGGGCTAAAAACATTCAGTACTTC.

This clone was observed once. The chain joins TRBV6-5 to TRBJ1-1; D ambiguous. V lost 0 bases to trimming and J lost 4 bases, with 9 bases between them. The CDR3 length is 14 residues. From germline, CDR1 is MNHEY and CDR2 SVGAGI. The CDR3 here is CASSYSHGGTEAFF. The CDR3 DNA is TGTGCCAGCAGTTACTCTCACGGTGGCACTGAAGCTTTCTTT.

This chain uses TRBV5-1 with TRBJ2-5; 9 bases fit TRBD1. With V trimmed by 7 bases and J by 5 bases, 6 bases remained unmatched. CDR1 is SGHRS and CDR2 is YFSETQ in the germline V gene. The CDR3 spans 13 residues. The CDR3 is CASQTGGGETQYF. Written as DNA, the CDR3 is TGCGCCAGCCAAACAGGGGGCGGGGAGACCCAGTACTTC. Complete variable domain (other parts from reference TRBV5-1 and TRBJ2-5): KAGVTQTPRYLIKTRGQQVTLSCSPISGHRSVSWYQQTPGQGLQFLFEYFSETQRNKGNFPGRFSGRQFSNSRSEMNVSTLELGDSALYLCASQTGGGETQYFGPGTRLLVL.

The gene calls are TRBV28 and TRBJ2-5; 10 nucleotides line up with TRBD2. With V trimmed by 6 bases and J by 5 bases, 6 bases remained unmatched. The CDR3 spans 14 residues. Germline loops: CDR1 MDHEN, CDR2 SYDVKM. The CDR3 sequence is CASRSGTSEETQYF. DNA of the CDR3: TGTGCCAGCAGGTCCGGGACTAGCGAGGAGACCCAGTACTTC.

This chain connects TRBV5-5 to TRBJ1-2, with 12 bases identical to TRBD1. The CDR3 contains 15 residues. Germline lookup yields CDR1 SGHKS and CDR2 YYEKEE (reference sequence). The J segment lost 4 bases and the V segment lost 4 bases, leaving 5 bases of the junction unmatched. The CDR3 here is CASSEGQGASYGYTF. CDR3 coding DNA: TGTGCCAGCAGCGAGGGACAGGGGGCGTCCTATGGCTACACCTTC.